The text below deals with one T cell receptor (beta chain). The data were taken from a study of T cell repertoires in cytomegalovirus infection. TCRdb ran MiXCR on the reads and lists one entry per CDR3 protein. The sample lists over 450,000 distinct CDR3 sequences, 11% occurring once. The V gene lost 3 bases and the J gene lost 8 bases, with 20 bases spanning the gap. This CDR3 comprises 16 residues. From germline, CDR1 is LGHDT and CDR2 YNNKEL (reference sequence). This clonotype was sampled from a human donor in good health (CMV status not recorded). Some clones in this sample may be carry-over from other donors' samples. This rearrangement joins TRBV3-1 to TRBJ2-1, with D tentatively TRBD1 or TRBD2 (5 bases each). Material for sequencing was PBMCs. CDR3 protein: CASSHPSRDPSYEQFF. The CDR3 DNA reads as TGTGCCAGCAGCCACCCTTCCCGGGACCCCTCATATGAGCAGTTCTTC.